These T cell receptor beta chains were read from a single sample in a study of CD8 T cells in Susac syndrome. In TCRdb, the immunoSEQ multiplex PCR reads were re-called with MiXCR into one record per CDR3 protein. The sample shows 180,000 or so distinct CDR3 sequences, 85% to 95% of them seen only once. The sample consisted of CD4+ T cells from PBMCs. Receptors were obtained from a human donor in good health. Each CDR3 is given without its conserved first and last residue. Fields, in order: V gene, J gene, CDR3 protein.

TRBV3-1	TRBJ2-7	ASSTTRDRGAEQY
TRBV6-6	TRBJ2-2	ASRARGDTGELF
TRBV18	TRBJ2-4	ASSMRGEDIQY
TRBV20-1	TRBJ1-2	SARDTGHGYT
TRBV2	TRBJ2-5	ASSPGQGREETQY
TRBV12-3/TRBV12-4	TRBJ1-4	ASSIPDFTNEKLF
TRBV30	TRBJ2-3	AWSGHLRTDTQY
TRBV3-1	TRBJ2-3	ASSRLAASTDTQY
TRBV19	TRBJ2-5	ASESGAQETQY
TRBV12-3/TRBV12-4	TRBJ2-2	ASSRQGGGTGELF
TRBV11-2	TRBJ2-1	ASSSLRGERYNEQF
TRBV29-1	TRBJ2-3	SARGGGTDTQY
TRBV15	TRBJ2-1	ATSIGGSGNEQF
TRBV14	TRBJ1-1	ASSTGTVNTEAF
TRBV3-1	TRBJ2-3	ASKGLSDTQY
TRBV30	TRBJ1-5	AWSVLVDNQPQH
TRBV5-1	TRBJ2-4	ASSPARLEQNIQY
TRBV18	TRBJ2-7	ASGTGTSSYEQY
TRBV6-5	TRBJ1-2	ASSYSDRGQYGYT
TRBV29-1	TRBJ1-5	SVEVGYNQPQH
TRBV7-2	TRBJ2-2	ASRYSGGAAGELF
TRBV4-1	TRBJ1-2	ASSQEGQIYGYT
TRBV2	TRBJ1-2	ASSGTGGGYDGYT
TRBV10-3	TRBJ2-5	AISADLRSLKPGQSQTQY
TRBV9	TRBJ1-6	ASSVQGGGPPLH
TRBV4-1	TRBJ2-1	ASSKAGTGLRNIEQF
TRBV24-1	TRBJ2-5	ATSEPGLGETQY
TRBV19	TRBJ2-3	ASSMRLGVFTDTQY
TRBV27	TRBJ1-5	ASLALGEGNQPQH
TRBV27	TRBJ1-2	ASSLSRDLYGYT
TRBV3-1	TRBJ1-6	ASSQGTGVRPLH
TRBV6-5	TRBJ1-6	ASAGRHNSPLH
TRBV7-9	TRBJ2-2	ASSLRFGELF
TRBV18	TRBJ1-1	ASSPGASNTEAF
TRBV12-3/TRBV12-4	TRBJ1-2	ASTQDRVETSYGYT
TRBV20-1	TRBJ1-2	SARDSSTYGYT
TRBV12-3/TRBV12-4	TRBJ2-1	ASRERAGGSYNEQF
TRBV5-4	TRBJ1-2	ASSLLRQGNYGYT
TRBV11-2	TRBJ1-5	ASSFDRIQPQH
TRBV2	TRBJ2-2	ASIGRTNTGELF
TRBV12-3/TRBV12-4	TRBJ1-3	ASSLRGGTSGNTIY
TRBV10-3	TRBJ1-4	AISAALGSEKLF
TRBV11-3	TRBJ2-5	ASSLGQGSETQY
TRBV6-5	TRBJ1-2	ASRKHEGAYGYT
TRBV5-4	TRBJ1-6	ASSYDPEGSSPLH
TRBV5-1	TRBJ1-5	ASSSGVDQPQH
TRBV7-2	TRBJ1-6	ASSKDRSPDSPLH
TRBV7-2	TRBJ2-7	ASSLEVAGTYEQY
TRBV12-3/TRBV12-4	TRBJ1-2	ASSLVQGAGGYT
TRBV3-1	TRBJ2-2	ASSHGLAKPAGELF
TRBV18	TRBJ2-5	ASSPPSVQETQY
TRBV27	TRBJ1-6	ASSWDRGSPLH
TRBV7-8	TRBJ2-1	ASSLGRQNEQF
TRBV2	TRBJ1-4	ASRSGTGNEKLF
TRBV30	TRBJ2-3	AWSMGLTDTQY
TRBV30	TRBJ2-3	AWTVKGPLTDTQY